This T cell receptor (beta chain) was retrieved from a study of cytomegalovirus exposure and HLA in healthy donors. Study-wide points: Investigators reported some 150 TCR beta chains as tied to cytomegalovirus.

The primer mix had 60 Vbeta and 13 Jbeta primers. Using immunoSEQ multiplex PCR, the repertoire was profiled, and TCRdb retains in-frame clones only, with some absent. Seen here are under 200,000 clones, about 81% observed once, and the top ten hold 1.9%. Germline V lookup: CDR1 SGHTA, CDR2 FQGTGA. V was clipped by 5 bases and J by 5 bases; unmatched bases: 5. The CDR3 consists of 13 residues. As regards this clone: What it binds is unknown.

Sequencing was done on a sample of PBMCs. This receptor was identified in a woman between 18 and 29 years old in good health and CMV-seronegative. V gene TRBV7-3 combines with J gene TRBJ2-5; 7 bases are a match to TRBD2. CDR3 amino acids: CASSVGGWETQYF. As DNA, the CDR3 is TGTGCCAGCAGCGTGGGGGGGTGGGAGACCCAGTACTTC.